This T cell receptor (beta chain) emerged from a study of T-cell memory formation after mild COVID-19. Study-wide findings and caveats: Later expanders leaned CD4+, whereas day 15 to 85 contracting clones were balanced CD4/CD8. Second-wave clones with a day 37 peak had unconfirmed SARS-CoV-2 specificity. That cross-reactive memory joined was suggested by some responding clones appearing in pre-infection memory.

Notes on this clonotype: Its cognate antigen is unknown.

Germline V gene lookup returns CDR1 SGHAT and CDR2 FQNNGV. This CDR3 comprises 16 residues. Trimming at V came to 4 bases and at J to 1 base, leaving 0 bases not matched to a gene. It was 5'RACE with constant-segment primers that produced the TCR alpha and TCR beta cDNA libraries, which carried sample barcodes and UMIs. One entry per CDR3 protein, called by TCRdb with MiXCR from the 5' RACE reads. The profile covers about 190,000 distinct CDR3 sequences, with 15% to 20% appearing a single time and roughly 2.4% taken by the ten largest. Sequences were obtained from PBMCs or a T cell subset sorted from them (not recorded which). The receptor was isolated from an adult woman who had mild COVID-19 (a few samples of this study predate the infection). Cell type and time point are not known. The chain combines TRBV11-2 with TRBJ2-2, with 13 bases that match TRBD2. The CDR3 spells CASSWTSGRNTGELFF. The CDR3 DNA reads as TGTGCCAGCAGCTGGACTAGCGGGAGGAACACCGGGGAGCTGTTTTTT.